The clone carrying this T cell receptor (beta chain) has ten or more counts. These data are taken from a study of T-cell memory formation after mild COVID-19. Sample barcodes and UMIs were carried by the TCR alpha and TCR beta cDNA libraries that 5'RACE generated with constant-segment primers. TCRdb called the 5' RACE reads again in MiXCR, with one record for every CDR3 protein. The table has hundreds of thousands of distinct CDR3 sequences, around a sixth seen once. Germline lookup yields CDR1 SGHTA and CDR2 FQGNSA. Between the trimmed V and J ends, which lost 3 bases and 6 bases, there was a span of 10 bases. The CDR3 covers 13 residues.

This TCR came from a man younger than 35 who had mild COVID-19 (a few samples of this study predate the infection). Cell type and time point are not known. The sequenced material came from PBMCs or a T cell subset sorted from them (not recorded which). The chain carries TRBV7-2 and TRBJ2-3; D gene unclear. The chain's CDR3 is CASSFRPGDTQYF. CDR3 DNA: TGTGCCAGCAGCTTCCGGCCGGGCGATACGCAGTATTTT.